Each of the 13 T cell receptor beta chains below was sequenced from the same sample in a study of T cells in Graves' hyperthyroidism and ophthalmopathy. Regions amplified from RNA transcripts were the TCR beta CDR3 regions. When the TCR CDR3 underwent first-round RT-PCR, the HTBI primer set was used. TCRdb re-called the multiplex PCR reads with MiXCR, one entry per CDR3 protein. The sample has hundreds of thousands of distinct CDR3 sequences; around 42% are singletons. Sequenced input: peripheral blood or thyroid tissue (not recorded which). These receptor sequences come from a woman between 18 and 29 years old with Graves' hyperthyroidism.

The sample holds many counts of this clonotype. The chain carries TRBV7-9 and TRBJ2-5; TRBD2 is a possible D gene (6 bases). This CDR3 contains 12 residues. Deletions cut 0 bases from V and 9 bases from J, with 8 bases between. CDR1 and CDR2 (germline): SEHNR, FQNEAQ (reference sequence). The CDR3 sequence: CASSLAREAQYF. DNA for the CDR3: TGTGCCAGCAGCTTAGCAAGGGAGGCCCAGTACTTC.

There are many counts of this clonotype. This sequence joins TRBV10-3 and TRBJ2-7; D possibly corresponds to TRBD2 (5 bases). The germline V gene has CDR1 ENHRY and CDR2 SYGVKD. Trimming removed 4 bases from V and 2 bases from J, with 18 bases in between. The CDR3 is 16 amino acids. CDR3 loop: CAISGRTAGIAYEQYF. The CDR3 nucleotides are TGTGCCATCAGTGGACGCACCGCCGGGATCGCCTACGAGCAGTACTTC.

With regard to this clonotype: Relative to the germline gene, one junction end is altered; a read error may explain this. V is TRBV10-2 and J is TRBJ2-7; 7 bases are shared with TRBD1. Germline CDR1 WSHSY, CDR2 SAAADI. This CDR3 spans 16 amino acids. The CDR3 sequence is CASSPLPGTDSYDQYF. The DNA for the CDR3 is TGCGCCAGCAGTCCTCTCCCCGGGACAGATTCCTACGATCAGTACTTC.

In DNA, the CDR3 is TGTGCCAGCGCTGGGGAAGGGGGCGAGCAGTCTGGCTACACCTTC. Translating it yields CASAGEGGEQSGYTF. The gene calls are TRBV10-3 and TRBJ1-2, with 7 nucleotides matching TRBD1. CDR1 and CDR2 from the germline V gene are ENHRY and SYGVKD. Trimming at V came to 10 bases and at J to 7 bases, leaving 18 bases not matched to a gene. The length of the CDR3 is 15 residues.

This clonotype was detected once. A much larger clone differs from this one at a single base, so this may be a read error. V and J are TRBV10-3 and TRBJ2-7, with 9 bases fitting TRBD1. Germline V gene sequence: CDR1 ENHRY, CDR2 SYGVKD. The V gene end was trimmed by 6 bases and the J gene end by 4 bases; junction bases not matched to a gene: 7. The CDR3 runs 14 residues. As DNA, the CDR3 is TGTGCCATCAGCTCCGGGACAGGGAATTACGAGCAGTACTTC. This translates into CAISSGTGNYEQYF.

V and J are TRBV7-9 and TRBJ1-4, with D possibly being TRBD1 (6 bases). Germline CDR1 SEHNR, CDR2 FQNEAQ (reference sequence). The V end was cut by 2 bases, the J end by 8 bases, with 15 bases between. This CDR3 has 15 residues. The DNA for the CDR3 is TGTGCCAGCAGCTTAACGGGACGGGGGCGAGAAAAACTGTTTTTT. Encoded protein: CASSLTGRGREKLFF.

The table lists this clonotype with many counts. The chain joins TRBV24-1 to TRBJ2-5, with a possible D match to TRBD1 (6 bases). V lost 4 bases, J lost 1 base, and 12 bases lay in between. From germline, CDR1 is KGHDR and CDR2 SFDVKD. This CDR3 region has 15 residues. The CDR3 loop is CATSDQQGFQETQYF. The DNA for the CDR3 is TGTGCCACCAGTGACCAACAGGGTTTCCAAGAGACCCAGTACTTC.

This chain uses TRBV7-6 with TRBJ2-5; D possibly corresponds to TRBD1 (6 bases). CDR1 and CDR2 from the germline V gene are SGHVS and FNYEAQ. The ends were cut back, 1 base at V and 10 bases at J, with 10 bases in the middle. CDR3 length: 12 amino acids. CDR3 nucleotides: TGTGCCAGCAGCTTAGTATCGGGACACCAGTACTTC. This codes for CASSLVSGHQYF.

This clonotype was seen ten or more times. The V and J genes are TRBV10-3 and TRBJ1-2, with D unresolved. Germline loops: CDR1 ENHRY, CDR2 SYGVKD. V dropped 0 bases and J dropped 5 bases, with 16 bases sitting between them. The CDR3 runs to 16 residues. The CDR3 protein is CAISESAGLSEYGYTF. The CDR3, as DNA: TGTGCCATCAGTGAGTCAGCCGGACTGTCCGAGTATGGCTACACCTTC.

The chain couples TRBV6-5 to TRBJ1-1; no clear D. Germline V gene lookup returns CDR1 MNHEY and CDR2 SVGAGI. V gave up 7 bases and J gave up 7 bases, with 22 bases separating them. CDR3 length equals 15 residues. DNA for the CDR3: TGTGCCAGCAAACCAAACACGGGGTCTCACCTTGAAGCTTTCTTT. This encodes CASKPNTGSHLEAFF.

The rearrangement links TRBV7-6 to TRBJ2-5; D is unclear. Trimming took 8 bases from V and 4 from J, leaving 11 bases between them. The CDR3 is made up of 12 amino acids. Germline V CDR1 and CDR2: SGHVS, FNYEAQ. The CDR3 region has the DNA TGTGCCAGCTCAAGGCCCCCAGAGACCCAGTACTTC. Encoded protein: CASSRPPETQYF.

The V call is TRBV14, the J call TRBJ1-1; D is ambiguous. V was cut by 2 bases and J by 7 bases, with 8 bases left in between. The CDR3 consists of 12 residues. The V gene's germline CDR1 is SGHDN and CDR2 FVKESK. CDR3 sequence: CASSQTGSEAFF. CDR3 DNA sequence: TGTGCCAGCAGCCAAACTGGCAGTGAAGCTTTCTTT.

This clonotype was seen only a few times. This chain joins TRBV2 and TRBJ1-1; D unresolved. The CDR3 sequence is 14 residues long. The V and J ends lost 3 bases and 1 base respectively, with 9 bases between them. The V gene's germline CDR1 is SNHLY and CDR2 FYNNEI. CDR3 nucleotides: TGTGCCAGCAGTGAGGTACTGAAGAACACTGAAGCTTTCTTT. Translated, it gives CASSEVLKNTEAFF.